The 5 T cell receptor beta chains below were found in one sample sequenced in a study of cytomegalovirus exposure and HLA in healthy donors. Primers: 60 Vbeta forward and 13 Jbeta reverse. The method was immunoSEQ multiplex PCR; TCRdb's version includes in-frame clones alone and lacks a portion of them. The data show around 100,000 clones, nearly 80% seen once. The sequenced sample consisted of PBMCs. Receptors were obtained from a woman aged 40 to 55 in good health and CMV-seropositive.

The CDR3 sequence: CASSAGGLNEQFF. The CDR3 DNA sequence: TGTGCCAGCAGTGCAGGGGGCCTCAATGAGCAGTTCTTC. This rearrangement joins TRBV11-3 to TRBJ2-1; TRBD1 agrees at 8 bases. V gave up 6 bases and J gave up 6 bases; unmatched junction bases: 4. The CDR3 consists of 13 residues. The germline V gene encodes CDR1 SGHNT and CDR2 YENEEA.

The chain combines TRBV5-4 with TRBJ2-1, with 9 nucleotides matching TRBD2. The junction had 8 bases not matched to a gene; V was cut back by 3 bases and J by 4 bases. This CDR3 contains 16 residues. Germline assignment: CDR1 SGHNT and CDR2 YYREEE (reference sequence). The CDR3 is CASSSGLARGYNEQFF. The CDR3 DNA follows: TGTGCCAGCAGCTCAGGACTAGCGAGAGGGTACAATGAGCAGTTCTTC. Variable domain in full (rest from reference TRBV5-4 and TRBJ2-1): ETGVTQSPTHLIKTRGQQVTLRCSSQSGHNTVSWYQQALGQGPQFIFQYYREEENGRGNFPPRFSGLQFPNYSSELNVNALELDDSALYLCASSSGLARGYNEQFFGPGTRLTVL.

The J gene is TRBJ2-5, the V gene TRBV7-9; weak D call: TRBD2 (5 bases). CDR3 length equals 15 residues. Germline V lookup: CDR1 SEHNR, CDR2 FQNEAQ (reference sequence). V lost 5 bases and J 1 base, leaving 14 bases between the germline ends. This CDR3 is CASSTASAVQETQYF. In DNA form, the CDR3 reads TGTGCCAGCAGCACCGCTTCAGCGGTCCAAGAGACCCAGTACTTC.

Written as DNA, the CDR3 is TGCGCCAGCAGCTTGGGGCTAGCGATAGGTGAGCAGTTCTTC. It encodes CASSLGLAIGEQFF. The rearrangement joins TRBV5-1 to TRBJ2-1, with D possibly matching TRBD2 (6 bases). The CDR3 is made up of 14 amino acids. Trimming shortened V by 0 bases and J by 9 bases, and 13 bases separated the two germline ends. Germline loops: CDR1 SGHRS, CDR2 YFSETQ.

This clone has only a few counts. The rearrangement joins TRBV30 to TRBJ1-6; D is possibly TRBD1 (5 bases). CDR3 size: 13 residues. The ends were cut back, 5 bases at V and 7 bases at J, with 12 bases in the middle. Germline V gives CDR1 GTSNPN, CDR2 SVGIG (reference sequence). For the CDR3, the DNA is TGTGCCTGGCGCCCAGGGCGGAATTCACCCCTCCACTTT. Translated, it gives CAWRPGRNSPLHF.